The 14 T cell receptor beta chains below were found in one sample sequenced in a study of vaccination and CD4 T cells after COVID-19. Their specific antigens are unknown. Sequenced with the Oncomine TCR Beta short-read assay was DNA taken from cultured CD4+ T cells. Each CDR3 protein gets one entry after TCRdb re-called the PCR reads with MiXCR. The sample has approximately 10,000 distinct CDR3 sequences, almost 60% seen once. Treatment noted: roughly ten-day PBMC culture with coronavirus spike peptide pools or control peptides (ViraFEST assay). Sequences were obtained from CD4+ T cells from blood, cultured in vitro. The receptors shown here come from a human donor who had recovered from COVID-19.

As DNA, the CDR3 is TGTGCCACCCAGGGTTGGCGGGGTGAGGAGACCCAGTACTTC. This translates into CATQGWRGEETQYF. The chain employs TRBV15 and TRBJ2-5, with a weak D call TRBD2 (6 bases). The length of the CDR3 is 14 residues. Between the trimmed V and J ends, which lost 8 bases and 5 bases, there was a span of 18 bases. CDR1 and CDR2 from the germline V gene are LNHNV and YYDKDF (reference sequence).

V and J are TRBV7-4 and TRBJ2-1; D remains ambiguous. The CDR3 extends over 15 amino acids. The germline CDR1 and CDR2 sequences are SGHVT and SQSDAQ. Trimming removed 2 bases at V and 6 bases at J, with 14 bases between. The CDR3 nucleotides are TGTGCCAGCAGCTTATCGAGGACGAGGCCCAATGAGCAGTTCTTC. Translation gives CASSLSRTRPNEQFF.

The V and J genes are TRBV27 and TRBJ2-7, with 12 bases fitting TRBD1. The CDR3 runs to 15 residues. Germline values: CDR1 MNHEY, CDR2 SMNVEV (reference sequence). V lost 5 bases, J lost 6 bases, and 8 bases stayed unmatched. CDR3 in amino acids: CASSPGTGGTGEQYF. CDR3 nucleotides: TGTGCCAGCAGTCCCGGGACAGGGGGCACAGGCGAGCAGTACTTC.

The chain uses TRBV19 and TRBJ2-1; 9 bases are a match to TRBD1. The CDR3 covers 14 residues. Germline V gene sequence: CDR1 LNHDA, CDR2 SQIVND (reference sequence). Trimming cost V 7 bases and J 9 bases; bases outside gene matches: 10. CDR3 in amino acids: CASTSQGARGEQFF. CDR3 sequence (DNA): TGTGCCAGTACCTCACAGGGGGCGAGAGGTGAGCAGTTCTTC.

V and J are TRBV7-2 and TRBJ1-1, with 7 bases identical to TRBD1. This CDR3 region has 13 residues. The trim removed 3 bases at V and 3 bases at J, leaving 1 base unmatched. CDR1 and CDR2 from the germline V gene are SGHTA and FQGNSA. CDR3: CASSFDRDTEAFF. The CDR3 nucleotides read TGTGCCAGCAGCTTTGACAGGGACACTGAAGCTTTCTTT.

The chain combines TRBV7-2 with TRBJ1-5, with a tentative D call TRBD1 (6 bases). The CDR3 covers 14 residues. V lost 5 bases, J lost 4 bases, and 12 bases lay in between. The germline CDR1 and CDR2 sequences are SGHTA and FQGNSA. The chain's CDR3 is CASSRRGRNQPQHF. CDR3 DNA sequence: TGTGCCAGCAGCCGCCGGGGGCGGAATCAGCCCCAGCATTTT.

V usage is TRBV6-1 and J usage is TRBJ2-7; TRBD1 matches 7 bases. V gave up 6 bases and J gave up 7 bases; unmatched junction bases: 6. The CDR3 has 12 residues. The germline CDR1 and CDR2 sequences are MNHNS and SASEGT. The CDR3 region is CASSPQQGEQYF. The CDR3 coding sequence is TGTGCCAGCAGCCCTCAACAGGGGGAGCAGTACTTC.

This clonotype has just a few counts. V and J are TRBV6-1 and TRBJ2-1; 7 bases fit TRBD2. The V segment lost 2 bases and the J segment 8 bases; nucleotides outside the gene matches: 9. CDR1 MNHNS and CDR2 SASEGT come from the germline V gene. This CDR3 is built from 15 residues. CDR3 protein: CASSERTKRDDEQFF. CDR3 in DNA: TGTGCCAGCAGTGAAAGGACTAAGCGGGACGATGAGCAGTTCTTC.

This clonotype was observed a few times. This chain uses TRBV20-1 with TRBJ2-5, with 8 bases fitting TRBD2. CDR3 size: 17 residues. Germline lookup yields CDR1 DFQATT and CDR2 SNEGSKA (reference sequence). With V trimmed by 4 bases and J by 4 bases, 17 bases remained unmatched. CDR3 sequence reads: CSANSGGGTSALETQYF. For the CDR3, the DNA is TGCAGTGCTAATTCGGGGGGGGGAACTAGCGCCCTAGAGACCCAGTACTTC.

The chain couples TRBV12-5 to TRBJ1-2; no clear D gene. The CDR3 is 14 residues long. Germline CDR1 reads LGHNT; CDR2 reads FRNRAP. V was trimmed by 4 bases and J by 7 bases, leaving 16 bases between them. The CDR3 spells CASGSSLHTSGYTF. Here the CDR3 DNA reads TGTGCTAGTGGTTCCAGTCTCCATACGTCTGGCTACACCTTC. The full variable domain, completed using reference TRBV12-5 and TRBJ1-2, is DARVTQTPRHKVTEMGQEVTMRCQPILGHNTVFWYRQTMMQGLELLAYFRNRAPLDDSGMPKDRFSAEMPDATLATLKIQPSEPRDSAVYFCASGSSLHTSGYTFGSGTRLTVV.

For the CDR3, the DNA is TGTGCCAGCAGTTCGGGACTAGCGGTCCAAGAGACCCAGTACTTC. This codes for CASSSGLAVQETQYF. The J gene is TRBJ2-5, the V gene TRBV6-5; TRBD2 matches at 11 bases. CDR3 size: 15 residues. The V and J ends lost 4 bases and 1 base, in that order; junction bases with no gene match: 2. Germline CDR1 reads MNHEY; CDR2 reads SVGAGI.

This clonotype showed up just a few times. The gene calls are TRBV25-1 and TRBJ1-2; D unclear. CDR3 size: 14 residues. Trimming cost V 1 base and J 6 bases, with 12 bases left between them. The germline gives CDR1 MGHDK, CDR2 SYGVNS. The CDR3 region has the DNA TGTGCCAGCAGTGAATTTGTGGTGGAGGATGGCTACACCTTC. Amino acids: CASSEFVVEDGYTF.

The chain joins TRBV19 to TRBJ2-3; the match to TRBD2 covers 11 bases. V shed 1 base, J shed 3 bases, and the junction held 3 bases outside the gene matches. In germline, CDR1 is LNHDA, CDR2 SQIVND (reference sequence). The CDR3 sequence is 16 residues long. CDR3 in amino acids: CASSIGLAGRTDTQYF. In DNA form, the CDR3 reads TGTGCCAGTAGTATAGGACTAGCGGGAAGAACAGATACGCAGTATTTT. Full variable domain (rest looked up from reference TRBV19 and TRBJ2-3): DGGITQSPKYLFRKEGQNVTLSCEQNLNHDAMYWYRQDPGQGLRLIYYSQIVNDFQKGDIAEGYSVSREKKESFPLTVTSAQKNPTAFYLCASSIGLAGRTDTQYFGPGTRLTVL.

This clonotype turned up a few times. The V call is TRBV6-1, the J call TRBJ2-7; TRBD2 aligns across 10 bases. The CDR3 is made up of 13 amino acids. Per germline, CDR1 MNHNS and CDR2 SASEGT. Trimming removed 9 bases from V and 2 bases from J; junction bases left unmatched: 4. The chain's CDR3 is CASTSGVPYEQYF. For the CDR3, the DNA is TGTGCCAGTACTAGCGGGGTCCCCTACGAGCAGTACTTC.